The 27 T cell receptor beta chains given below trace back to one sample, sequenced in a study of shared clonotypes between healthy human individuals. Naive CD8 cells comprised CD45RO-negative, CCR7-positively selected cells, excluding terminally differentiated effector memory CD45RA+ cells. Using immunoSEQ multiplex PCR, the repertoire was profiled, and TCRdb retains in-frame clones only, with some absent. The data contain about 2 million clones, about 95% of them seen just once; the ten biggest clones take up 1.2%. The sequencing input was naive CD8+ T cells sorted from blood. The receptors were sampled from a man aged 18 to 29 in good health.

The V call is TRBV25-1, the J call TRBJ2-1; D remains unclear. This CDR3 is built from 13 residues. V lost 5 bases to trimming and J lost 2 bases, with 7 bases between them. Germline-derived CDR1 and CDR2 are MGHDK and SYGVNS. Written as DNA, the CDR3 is TGTGCCAGCAGTAGGGTCGCCTACAATGAGCAGTTCTTC. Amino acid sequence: CASSRVAYNEQFF.

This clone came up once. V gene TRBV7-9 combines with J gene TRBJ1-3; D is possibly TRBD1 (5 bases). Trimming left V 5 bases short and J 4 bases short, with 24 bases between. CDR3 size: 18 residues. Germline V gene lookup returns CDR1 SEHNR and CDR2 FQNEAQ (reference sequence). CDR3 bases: TGTGCCAGCAGCCATGAAGCCGGGACTCCCATCACCGGAAACACCATATATTTT. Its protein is CASSHEAGTPITGNTIYF. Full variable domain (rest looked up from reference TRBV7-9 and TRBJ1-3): DTGVSQNPRHKITKRGQNVTFRCDPISEHNRLYWYRQTLGQGPEFLTYFQNEAQLEKSRLLSDRFSAERPKGSFSTLEIQRTEQGDSAMYLCASSHEAGTPITGNTIYFGEGSWLTVV.

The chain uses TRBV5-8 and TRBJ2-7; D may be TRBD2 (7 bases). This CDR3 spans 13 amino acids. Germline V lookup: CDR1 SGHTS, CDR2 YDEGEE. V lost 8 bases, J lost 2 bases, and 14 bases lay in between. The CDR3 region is CASNWGGPYEQYF. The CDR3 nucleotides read TGTGCCAGTAACTGGGGGGGCCCCTACGAGCAGTACTTC.

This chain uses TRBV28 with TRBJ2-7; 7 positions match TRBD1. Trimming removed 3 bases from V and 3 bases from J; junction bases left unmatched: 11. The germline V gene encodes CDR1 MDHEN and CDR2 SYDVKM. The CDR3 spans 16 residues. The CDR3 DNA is TGTGCCAGCAGTTTCAGGCGTCAGGGGGACGACTACGAGCAGTACTTC. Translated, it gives CASSFRRQGDDYEQYF.

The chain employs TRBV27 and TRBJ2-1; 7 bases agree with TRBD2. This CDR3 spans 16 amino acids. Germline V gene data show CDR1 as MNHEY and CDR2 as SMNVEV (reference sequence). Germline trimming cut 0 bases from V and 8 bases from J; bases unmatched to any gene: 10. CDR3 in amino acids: CASSLSYLGGGHEQFF. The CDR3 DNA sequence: TGTGCCAGCAGTTTATCTTACTTGGGGGGAGGGCATGAGCAGTTCTTC.

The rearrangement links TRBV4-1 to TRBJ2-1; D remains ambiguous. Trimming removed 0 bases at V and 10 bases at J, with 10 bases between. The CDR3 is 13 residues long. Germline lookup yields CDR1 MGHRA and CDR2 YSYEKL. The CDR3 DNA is TGCGCCAGCAGCCAAGAACCCATTTGGGAGCAGTTCTTC. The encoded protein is CASSQEPIWEQFF.

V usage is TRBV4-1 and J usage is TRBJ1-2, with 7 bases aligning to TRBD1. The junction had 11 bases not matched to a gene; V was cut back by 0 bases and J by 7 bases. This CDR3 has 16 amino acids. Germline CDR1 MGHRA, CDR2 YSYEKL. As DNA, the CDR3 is TGCGCCAGCAGCCAAGAATCAGGACAGGCTGGCTTTGGCTACACCTTC. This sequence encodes CASSQESGQAGFGYTF.

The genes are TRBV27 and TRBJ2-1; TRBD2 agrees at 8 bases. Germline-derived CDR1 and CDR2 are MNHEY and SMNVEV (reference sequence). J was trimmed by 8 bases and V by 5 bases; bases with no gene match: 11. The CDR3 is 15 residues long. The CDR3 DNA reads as TGTGCCAGCAGTCCCGGGACTAGGGCCTCCGATGAGCAGTTCTTC. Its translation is CASSPGTRASDEQFF.

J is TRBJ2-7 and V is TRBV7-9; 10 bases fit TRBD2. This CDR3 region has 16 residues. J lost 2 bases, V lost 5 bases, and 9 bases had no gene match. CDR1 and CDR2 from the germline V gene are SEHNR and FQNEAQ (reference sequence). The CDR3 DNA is TGTGCCAGCAGCACCAGTAGCGGGGGGCTTACCTACGAGCAGTACTTC. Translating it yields CASSTSSGGLTYEQYF.

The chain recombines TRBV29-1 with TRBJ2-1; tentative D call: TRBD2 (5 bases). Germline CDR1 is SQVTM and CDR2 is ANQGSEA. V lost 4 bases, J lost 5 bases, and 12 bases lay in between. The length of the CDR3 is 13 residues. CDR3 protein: CSVVVTNDNEQFF. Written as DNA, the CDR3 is TGCAGCGTTGTGGTGACTAATGACAATGAGCAGTTCTTC.

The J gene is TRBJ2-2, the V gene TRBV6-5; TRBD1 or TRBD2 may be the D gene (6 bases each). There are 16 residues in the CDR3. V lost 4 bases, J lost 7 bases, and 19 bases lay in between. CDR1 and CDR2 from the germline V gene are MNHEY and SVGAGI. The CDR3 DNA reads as TGTGCCAGCAGTTCCTATATTAGGGGGGAGGACGGGGAGCTGTTTTTT. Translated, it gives CASSSYIRGEDGELFF.

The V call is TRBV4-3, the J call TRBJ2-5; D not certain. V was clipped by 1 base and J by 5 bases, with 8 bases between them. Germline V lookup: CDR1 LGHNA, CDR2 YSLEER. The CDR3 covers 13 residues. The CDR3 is CASSQAVGETQYF. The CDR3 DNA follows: TGCGCCAGCAGCCAAGCGGTAGGGGAGACCCAGTACTTC.

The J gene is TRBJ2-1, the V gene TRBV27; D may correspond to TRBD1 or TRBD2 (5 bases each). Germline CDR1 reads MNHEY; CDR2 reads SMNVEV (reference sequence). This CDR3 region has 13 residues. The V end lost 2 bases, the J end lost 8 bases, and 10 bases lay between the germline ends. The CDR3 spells CASSLMRGYEQFF. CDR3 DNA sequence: TGTGCCAGCAGTTTAATGAGGGGATATGAGCAGTTCTTC.

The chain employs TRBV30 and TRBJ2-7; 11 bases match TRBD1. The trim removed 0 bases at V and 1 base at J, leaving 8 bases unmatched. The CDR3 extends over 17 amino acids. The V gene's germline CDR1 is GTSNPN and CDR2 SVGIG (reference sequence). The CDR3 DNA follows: TGTGCCTGGAGTGTACGTGCAGGGACAGGGGGGTCCTACGAGCAGTACTTC. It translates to CAWSVRAGTGGSYEQYF. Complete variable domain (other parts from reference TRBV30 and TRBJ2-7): SQTIHQWPATLVQPVGSPLSLECTVEGTSNPNLYWYRQAAGRGLQLLFYSVGIGQISSEVPQNLSASRPQDRQFILSSKKLLLSDSGFYLCAWSVRAGTGGSYEQYFGPGTRLTVT.

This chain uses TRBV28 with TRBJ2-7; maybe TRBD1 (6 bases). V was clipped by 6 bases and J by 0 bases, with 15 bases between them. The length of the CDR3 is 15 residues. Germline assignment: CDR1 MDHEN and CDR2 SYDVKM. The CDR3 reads CASRYRQVHSYEQYF. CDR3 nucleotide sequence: TGTGCCAGCAGATACCGACAGGTCCACTCCTACGAGCAGTACTTC.

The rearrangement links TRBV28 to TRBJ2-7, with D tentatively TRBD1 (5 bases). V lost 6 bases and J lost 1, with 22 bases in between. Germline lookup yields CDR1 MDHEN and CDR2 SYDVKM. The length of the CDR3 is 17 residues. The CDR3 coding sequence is TGTGCCAGCAGAATCCGCGCGTCAGGGTCGTTTTCCTACGAGCAGTACTTC. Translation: CASRIRASGSFSYEQYF.

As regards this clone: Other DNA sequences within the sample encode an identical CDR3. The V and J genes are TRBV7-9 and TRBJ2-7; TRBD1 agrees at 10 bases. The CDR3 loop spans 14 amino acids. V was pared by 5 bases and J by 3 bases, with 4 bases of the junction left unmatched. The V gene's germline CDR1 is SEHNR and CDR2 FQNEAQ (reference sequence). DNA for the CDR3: TGTGCCAGCAGCACGGGACAGGGGCTCTACGAGCAGTACTTC. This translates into CASSTGQGLYEQYF. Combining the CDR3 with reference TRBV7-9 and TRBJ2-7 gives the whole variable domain DTGVSQNPRHKITKRGQNVTFRCDPISEHNRLYWYRQTLGQGPEFLTYFQNEAQLEKSRLLSDRFSAERPKGSFSTLEIQRTEQGDSAMYLCASSTGQGLYEQYFGPGTRLTVT.

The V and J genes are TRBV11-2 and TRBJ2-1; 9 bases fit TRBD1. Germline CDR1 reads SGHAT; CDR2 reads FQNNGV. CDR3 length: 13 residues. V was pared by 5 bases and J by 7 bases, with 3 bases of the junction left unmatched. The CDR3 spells CASSMDRGNEQFF. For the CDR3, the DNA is TGTGCCAGCAGCATGGACAGGGGAAATGAGCAGTTCTTC.

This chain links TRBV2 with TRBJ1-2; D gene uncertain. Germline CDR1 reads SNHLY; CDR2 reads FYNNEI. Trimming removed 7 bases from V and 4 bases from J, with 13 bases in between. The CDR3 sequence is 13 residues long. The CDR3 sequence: CASKGGVGYGYTF. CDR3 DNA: TGTGCCAGCAAGGGTGGGGTTGGCTATGGCTACACCTTC.

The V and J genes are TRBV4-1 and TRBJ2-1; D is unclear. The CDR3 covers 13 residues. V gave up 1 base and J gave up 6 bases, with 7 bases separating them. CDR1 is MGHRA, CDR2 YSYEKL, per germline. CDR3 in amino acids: CASSQVGLNEQFF. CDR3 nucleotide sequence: TGCGCCAGCAGCCAAGTAGGGCTCAATGAGCAGTTCTTC.

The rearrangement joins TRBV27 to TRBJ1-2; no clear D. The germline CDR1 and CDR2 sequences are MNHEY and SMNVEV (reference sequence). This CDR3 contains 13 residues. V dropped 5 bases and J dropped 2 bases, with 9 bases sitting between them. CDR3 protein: CASSGSHNYGYTF. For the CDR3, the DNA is TGTGCCAGCAGTGGTAGCCACAACTATGGCTACACCTTC.

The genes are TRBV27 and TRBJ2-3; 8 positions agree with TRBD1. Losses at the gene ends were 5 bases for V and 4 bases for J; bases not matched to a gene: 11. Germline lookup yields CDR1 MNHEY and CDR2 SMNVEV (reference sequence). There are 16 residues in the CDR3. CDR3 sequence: CASSPSTGEFPDTQYF. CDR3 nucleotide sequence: TGTGCCAGCAGTCCCTCGACAGGGGAATTTCCAGATACGCAGTATTTT.

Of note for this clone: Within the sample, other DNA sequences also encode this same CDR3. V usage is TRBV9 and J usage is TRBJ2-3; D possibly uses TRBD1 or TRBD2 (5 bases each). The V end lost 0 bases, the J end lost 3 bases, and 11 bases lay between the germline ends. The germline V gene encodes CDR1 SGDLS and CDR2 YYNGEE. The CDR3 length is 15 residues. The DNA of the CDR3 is TGTGCCAGCAGCGTAGGAGGGACCCTAACAGATACGCAGTATTTT. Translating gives CASSVGGTLTDTQYF.

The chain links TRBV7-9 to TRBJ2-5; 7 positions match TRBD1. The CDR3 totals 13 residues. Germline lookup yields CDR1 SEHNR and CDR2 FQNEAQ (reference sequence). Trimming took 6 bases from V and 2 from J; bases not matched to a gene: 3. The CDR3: CASSDREQETQYF. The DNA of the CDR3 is TGTGCCAGCAGTGACAGGGAACAAGAGACCCAGTACTTC.

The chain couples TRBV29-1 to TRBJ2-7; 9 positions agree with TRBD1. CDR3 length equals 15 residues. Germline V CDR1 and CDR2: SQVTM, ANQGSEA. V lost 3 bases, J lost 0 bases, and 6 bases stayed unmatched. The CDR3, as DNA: TGCAGCGTTGAGTTGGCACAGGGGGCCTCCTACGAGCAGTACTTC. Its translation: CSVELAQGASYEQYF.

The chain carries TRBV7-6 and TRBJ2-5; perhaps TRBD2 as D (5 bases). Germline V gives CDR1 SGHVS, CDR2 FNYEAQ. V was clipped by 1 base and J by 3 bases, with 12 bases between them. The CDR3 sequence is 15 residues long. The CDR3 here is CASSLDVRDEETQYF. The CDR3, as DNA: TGTGCCAGCAGCTTAGACGTCCGGGATGAAGAGACCCAGTACTTC.

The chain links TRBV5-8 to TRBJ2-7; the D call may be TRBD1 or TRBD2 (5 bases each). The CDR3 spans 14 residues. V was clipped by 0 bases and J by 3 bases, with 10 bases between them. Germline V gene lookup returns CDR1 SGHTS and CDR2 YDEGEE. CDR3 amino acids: CASSLAGTNYEQYF. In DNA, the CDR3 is TGTGCCAGCAGCTTGGCCGGGACCAACTACGAGCAGTACTTC.